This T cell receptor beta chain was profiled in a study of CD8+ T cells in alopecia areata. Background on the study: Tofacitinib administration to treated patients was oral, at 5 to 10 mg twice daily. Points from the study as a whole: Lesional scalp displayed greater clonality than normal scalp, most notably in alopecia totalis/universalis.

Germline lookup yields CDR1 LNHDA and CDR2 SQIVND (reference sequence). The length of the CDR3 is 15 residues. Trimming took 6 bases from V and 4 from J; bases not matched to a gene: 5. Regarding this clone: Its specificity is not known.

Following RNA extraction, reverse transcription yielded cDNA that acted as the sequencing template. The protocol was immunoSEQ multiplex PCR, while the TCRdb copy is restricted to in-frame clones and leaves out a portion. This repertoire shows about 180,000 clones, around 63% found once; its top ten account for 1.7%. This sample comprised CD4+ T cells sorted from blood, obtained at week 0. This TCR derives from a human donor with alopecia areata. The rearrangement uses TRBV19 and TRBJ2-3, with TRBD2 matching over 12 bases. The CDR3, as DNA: TGTGCCAGTAGGGTGACTAGCGGGGGATCAGATACGCAGTATTTT. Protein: CASRVTSGGSDTQYF. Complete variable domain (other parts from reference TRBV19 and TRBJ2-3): DGGITQSPKYLFRKEGQNVTLSCEQNLNHDAMYWYRQDPGQGLRLIYYSQIVNDFQKGDIAEGYSVSREKKESFPLTVTSAQKNPTAFYLCASRVTSGGSDTQYFGPGTRLTVL.